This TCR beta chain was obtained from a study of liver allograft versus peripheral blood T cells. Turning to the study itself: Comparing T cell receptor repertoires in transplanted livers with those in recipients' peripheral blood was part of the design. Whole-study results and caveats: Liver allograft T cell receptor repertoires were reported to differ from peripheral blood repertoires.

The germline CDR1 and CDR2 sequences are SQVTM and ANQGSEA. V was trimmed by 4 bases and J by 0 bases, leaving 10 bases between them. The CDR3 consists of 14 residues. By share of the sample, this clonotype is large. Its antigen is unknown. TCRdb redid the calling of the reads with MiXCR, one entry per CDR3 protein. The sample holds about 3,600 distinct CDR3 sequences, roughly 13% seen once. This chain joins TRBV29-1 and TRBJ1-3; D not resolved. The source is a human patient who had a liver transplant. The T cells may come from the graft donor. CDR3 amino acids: CSVAGPASGNTIYF. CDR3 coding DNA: TGCAGCGTTGCCGGTCCAGCCTCTGGAAACACCATATATTTT. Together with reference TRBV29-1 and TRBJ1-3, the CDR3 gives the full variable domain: SAVISQKPSRDICQRGTSLTIQCQVDSQVTMMFWYRQQPGQSLTLIATANQGSEATYESGFVIDKFPISRPNLTFSTLTVSNMSPEDSSIYLCSVAGPASGNTIYFGEGSWLTVV.